This T cell receptor (beta chain) was sequenced for a study of cytomegalovirus exposure and HLA in healthy donors. Regarding the study as a whole: Reports indicate that TCR beta sequences accurately predicted the HLA-A and HLA-B alleles of most subjects. A previous analysis found most TCR beta V segments productive roughly 90% or roughly 30% of the time. A later analysis reportedly identified an Asian-associated ancestry cluster as carrying fewer N-insertions than the approximately 670-donor mean.

This clone occurred once. Antigen unknown. Though nominally healthy at sampling, donors likely had unrecorded immune exposures. 60 Vbeta and 13 Jbeta primers were used in PCR. The assay was immunoSEQ multiplex PCR, and TCRdb's table has in-frame clones only and misses some. The repertoire includes about 140,000 clones, around 80% of them detected once, and under 2% sits in the top ten. CDR3 length: 15 residues. With 2 bases clipped from V and 2 bases from J, the junction kept 2 bases outside the gene matches. Germline V gene sequence: CDR1 MNHNY, CDR2 SVGAGI (reference sequence). Material: PBMCs. V is TRBV6-6 and J is TRBJ1-4, with 7 bases aligning to TRBD1. The TCR originated in a woman between 40 and 50 years old in good health and CMV-seronegative. The CDR3, as DNA: TGTGCCAGCAGTTACGGAGGGGGCACTAATGAAAAACTGTTTTTT. Residues: CASSYGGGTNEKLFF.